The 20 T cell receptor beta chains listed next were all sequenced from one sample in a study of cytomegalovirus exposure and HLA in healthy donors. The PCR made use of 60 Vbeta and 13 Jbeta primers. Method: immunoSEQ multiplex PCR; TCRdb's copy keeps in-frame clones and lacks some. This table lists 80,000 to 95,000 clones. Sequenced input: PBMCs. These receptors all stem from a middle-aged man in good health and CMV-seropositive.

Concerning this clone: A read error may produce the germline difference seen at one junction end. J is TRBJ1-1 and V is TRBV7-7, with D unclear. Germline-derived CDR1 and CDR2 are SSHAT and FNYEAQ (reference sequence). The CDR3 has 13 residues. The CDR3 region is CASSRDLNTEAFF. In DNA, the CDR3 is TGTGCTAGCAGCCGAGATTTGAACACTGAAGCTTTCTTT.

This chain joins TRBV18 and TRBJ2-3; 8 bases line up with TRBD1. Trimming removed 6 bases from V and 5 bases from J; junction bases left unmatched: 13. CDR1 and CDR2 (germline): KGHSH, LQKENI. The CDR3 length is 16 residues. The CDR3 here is CASSQGTGGEGDTQYF. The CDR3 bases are TGTGCCAGCTCCCAAGGGACAGGTGGAGAGGGAGATACGCAGTATTTT.

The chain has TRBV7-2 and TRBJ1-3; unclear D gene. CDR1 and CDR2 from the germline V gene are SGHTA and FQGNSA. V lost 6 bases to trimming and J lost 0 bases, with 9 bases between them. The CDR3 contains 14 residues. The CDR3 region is CASRPANSGNTIYF. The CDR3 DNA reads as TGTGCCAGCAGGCCAGCGAACTCTGGAAACACCATATATTTT.

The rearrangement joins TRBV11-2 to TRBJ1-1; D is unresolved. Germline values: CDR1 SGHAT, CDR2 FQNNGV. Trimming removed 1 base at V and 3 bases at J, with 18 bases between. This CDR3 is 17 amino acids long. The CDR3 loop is CASSLVPRGRKDTEAFF. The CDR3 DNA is TGTGCCAGCAGCTTAGTCCCTCGGGGTCGCAAGGACACTGAAGCTTTCTTT.

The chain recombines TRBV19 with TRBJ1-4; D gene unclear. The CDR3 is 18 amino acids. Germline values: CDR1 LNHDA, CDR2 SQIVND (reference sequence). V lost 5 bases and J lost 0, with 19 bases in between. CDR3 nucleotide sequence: TGTGCCAGTAGTCCCACAGACCTGCTGGGAGCAACTAATGAAAAACTGTTTTTT. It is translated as CASSPTDLLGATNEKLFF.

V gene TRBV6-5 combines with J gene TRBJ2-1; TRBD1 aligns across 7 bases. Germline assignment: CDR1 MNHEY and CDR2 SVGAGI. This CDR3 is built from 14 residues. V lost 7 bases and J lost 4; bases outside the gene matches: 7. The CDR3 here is CASKERQGYNEQFF. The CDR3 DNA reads TGTGCCAGCAAGGAGCGACAGGGATACAATGAGCAGTTCTTC.

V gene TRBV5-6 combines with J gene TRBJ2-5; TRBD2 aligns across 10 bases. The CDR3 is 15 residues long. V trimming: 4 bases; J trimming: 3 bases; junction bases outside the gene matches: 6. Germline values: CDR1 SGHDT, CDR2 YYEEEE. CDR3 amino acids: CASSPRLAGEETQYF. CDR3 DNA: TGTGCCAGCAGCCCCCGGCTAGCGGGGGAAGAGACCCAGTACTTC.

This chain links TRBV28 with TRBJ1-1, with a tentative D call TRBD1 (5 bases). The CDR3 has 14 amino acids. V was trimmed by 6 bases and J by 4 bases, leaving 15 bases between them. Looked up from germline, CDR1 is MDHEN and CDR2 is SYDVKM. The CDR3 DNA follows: TGTGCCAGCAGCTTGGGAGGGGATTTCACTGAAGCTTTCTTT. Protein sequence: CASSLGGDFTEAFF.

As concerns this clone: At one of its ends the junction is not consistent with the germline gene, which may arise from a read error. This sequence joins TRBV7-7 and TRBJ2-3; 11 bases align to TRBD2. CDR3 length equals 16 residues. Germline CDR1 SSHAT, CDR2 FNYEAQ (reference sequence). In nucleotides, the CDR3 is TGTGCTAGCAGCTTGGGACTAGCGGAAGGCACAGATACGCAGTATTTT. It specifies CASSLGLAEGTDTQYF.

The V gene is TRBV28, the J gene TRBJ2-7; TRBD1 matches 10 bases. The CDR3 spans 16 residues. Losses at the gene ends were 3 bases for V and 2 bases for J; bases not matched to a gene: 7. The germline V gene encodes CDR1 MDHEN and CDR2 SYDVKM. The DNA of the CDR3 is TGTGCCAGCAGTTTTTTCGGGACAGGGGACACCTACGAGCAGTACTTC. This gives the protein CASSFFGTGDTYEQYF.

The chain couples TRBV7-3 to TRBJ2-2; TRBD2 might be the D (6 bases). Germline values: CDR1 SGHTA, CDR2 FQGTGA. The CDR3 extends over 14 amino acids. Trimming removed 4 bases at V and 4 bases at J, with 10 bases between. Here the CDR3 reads CASSSLAATGELFF. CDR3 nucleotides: TGTGCCAGCAGCTCCTTAGCGGCCACCGGGGAGCTGTTTTTT.

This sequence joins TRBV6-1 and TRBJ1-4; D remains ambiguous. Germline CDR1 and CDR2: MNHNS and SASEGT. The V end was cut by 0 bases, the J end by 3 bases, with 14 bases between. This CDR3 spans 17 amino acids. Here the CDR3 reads CASSEALAHGANEKLFF. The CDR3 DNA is TGTGCCAGCAGTGAAGCGTTGGCCCACGGAGCTAATGAAAAACTGTTTTTT.

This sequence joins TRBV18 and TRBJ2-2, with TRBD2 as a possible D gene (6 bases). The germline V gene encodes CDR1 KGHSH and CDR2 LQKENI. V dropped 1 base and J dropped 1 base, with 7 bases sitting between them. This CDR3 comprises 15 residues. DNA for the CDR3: TGTGCCAGCTCACCACAAGCGGGGAACACCGGGGAGCTGTTTTTT. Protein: CASSPQAGNTGELFF.

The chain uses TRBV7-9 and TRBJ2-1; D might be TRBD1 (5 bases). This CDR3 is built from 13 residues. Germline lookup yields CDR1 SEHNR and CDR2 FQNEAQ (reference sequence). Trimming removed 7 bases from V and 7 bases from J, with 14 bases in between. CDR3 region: CASTGPSRNEQFF. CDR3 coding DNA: TGTGCCAGCACAGGGCCCTCAAGGAATGAGCAGTTCTTC. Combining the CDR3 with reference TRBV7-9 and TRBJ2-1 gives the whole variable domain DTGVSQNPRHKITKRGQNVTFRCDPISEHNRLYWYRQTLGQGPEFLTYFQNEAQLEKSRLLSDRFSAERPKGSFSTLEIQRTEQGDSAMYLCASTGPSRNEQFFGPGTRLTVL.

CDR3: CSVANPGQARGSAQYF. The CDR3 nucleotides read TGCAGCGTTGCGAATCCGGGACAGGCCCGAGGTTCGGCCCAGTACTTC. V usage is TRBV29-1 and J usage is TRBJ2-5, with 8 positions matching TRBD1. Germline loops: CDR1 SQVTM, CDR2 ANQGSEA. This CDR3 spans 16 amino acids. The trim removed 4 bases at V and 9 bases at J, leaving 19 bases unmatched. The full variable domain, its missing parts supplied by reference TRBV29-1 and TRBJ2-5, is SAVISQKPSRDICQRGTSLTIQCQVDSQVTMMFWYRQQPGQSLTLIATANQGSEATYESGFVIDKFPISRPNLTFSTLTVSNMSPEDSSIYLCSVANPGQARGSAQYFGPGTRLLVL.

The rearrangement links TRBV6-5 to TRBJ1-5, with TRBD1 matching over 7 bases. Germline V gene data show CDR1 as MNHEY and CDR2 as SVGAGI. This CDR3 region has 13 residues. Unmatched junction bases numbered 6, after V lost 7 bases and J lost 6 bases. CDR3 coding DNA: TGTGCCAGCATGGACAGGTCCGGTCAGCCCCAGCATTTT. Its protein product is CASMDRSGQPQHF.

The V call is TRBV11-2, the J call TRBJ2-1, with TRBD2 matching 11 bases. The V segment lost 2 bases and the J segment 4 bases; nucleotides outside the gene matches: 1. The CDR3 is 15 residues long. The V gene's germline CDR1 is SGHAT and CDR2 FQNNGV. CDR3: CASSLIAGGYNEQFF. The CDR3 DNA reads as TGTGCCAGCAGCTTAATAGCGGGAGGGTACAATGAGCAGTTCTTC.

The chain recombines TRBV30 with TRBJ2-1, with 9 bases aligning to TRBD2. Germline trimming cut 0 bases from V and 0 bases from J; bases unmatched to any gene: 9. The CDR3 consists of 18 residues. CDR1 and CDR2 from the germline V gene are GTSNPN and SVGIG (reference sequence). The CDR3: CAWSVALLAGSSYNEQFF. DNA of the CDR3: TGTGCCTGGAGTGTAGCCTTACTAGCGGGCTCCTCCTACAATGAGCAGTTCTTC. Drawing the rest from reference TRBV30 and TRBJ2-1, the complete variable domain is SQTIHQWPATLVQPVGSPLSLECTVEGTSNPNLYWYRQAAGRGLQLLFYSVGIGQISSEVPQNLSASRPQDRQFILSSKKLLLSDSGFYLCAWSVALLAGSSYNEQFFGPGTRLTVL.

CDR3 in amino acids: CASSLRTSGRASDTQYF. The CDR3 DNA follows: TGCGCCAGCAGCTTGAGGACTAGCGGGAGGGCCTCGGATACGCAGTATTTT. The rearrangement joins TRBV5-1 to TRBJ2-3; 15 nucleotides align to TRBD2. The CDR3 consists of 17 residues. Germline V gene sequence: CDR1 SGHRS, CDR2 YFSETQ. Trimming removed 1 base from V and 6 bases from J; junction bases left unmatched: 6.

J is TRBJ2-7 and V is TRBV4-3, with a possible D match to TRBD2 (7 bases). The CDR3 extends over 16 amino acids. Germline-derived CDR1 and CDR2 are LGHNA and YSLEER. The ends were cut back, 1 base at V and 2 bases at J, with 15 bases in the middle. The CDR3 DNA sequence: TGCGCCAGCAGCCAAGTGGGGGGGCGTGGGACCTACGAGCAGTACTTC. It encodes CASSQVGGRGTYEQYF.